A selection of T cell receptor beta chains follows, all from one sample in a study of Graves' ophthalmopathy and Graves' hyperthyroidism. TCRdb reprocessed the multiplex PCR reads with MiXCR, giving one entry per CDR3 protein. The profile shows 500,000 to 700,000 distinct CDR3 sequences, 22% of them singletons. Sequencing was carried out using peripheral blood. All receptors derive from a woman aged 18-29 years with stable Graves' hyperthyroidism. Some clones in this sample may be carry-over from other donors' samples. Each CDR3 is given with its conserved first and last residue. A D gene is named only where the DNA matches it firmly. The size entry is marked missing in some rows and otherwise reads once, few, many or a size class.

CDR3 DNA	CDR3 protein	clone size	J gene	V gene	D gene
TGTGCCAGCAGCCTTACAGGGGCCGCTGGAAACACCATATATTTT	CASSLTGAAGNTIYF	many	TRBJ1-3	TRBV5-5	TRBD1
TGTGCCAGTAGCCAGGGAGGGGTTTCACCCCTCCACTTT	CASSQGGVSPLHF	many	TRBJ1-6	TRBV19	.
TGTGCCAGCAGTTACTCGACTTGGGGCCGGACTGAAGCTTTCTTT	CASSYSTWGRTEAFF	many	TRBJ1-1	TRBV6-5	.
TGCAGTGCTAGAGCAGGGGACGGCTCTGGAAACACCATATATTTT	CSARAGDGSGNTIYF	.	TRBJ1-3	TRBV20-1	.
TGTGCCAGCAGTTTTTTTGAGGGGGCAGGAAACACCATATATTTT	CASSFFEGAGNTIYF	many	TRBJ1-3	TRBV12-3/TRBV12-4	TRBD1
TGCAGTGCTAGAGATAGACTTCCCCCAATGGCCCAGTACTTC	CSARDRLPPMAQYF	many	TRBJ2-5	TRBV20-1	.
TGCAGCGTTGATGCGGGAGGATTGAACACCGGGGAGCTGTTTTTT	CSVDAGGLNTGELFF	many	TRBJ2-2	TRBV29-1	TRBD2
TGTGCCAGCAGCCGCGGGACAGGGGAGAACACTGAAGCTTTCTTT	CASSRGTGENTEAFF	.	TRBJ1-1	TRBV4-2	TRBD1
TGTGCCAGCAGTTACCCTTTAGCGGGAGGGCGAGAGACCCAGTACTTC	CASSYPLAGGRETQYF	.	TRBJ2-5	TRBV6-5	TRBD2
TGTGCCAGCATTAACCCTGAGAACACTGAAGCTTTCTTT	CASINPENTEAFF	many	TRBJ1-1	TRBV12-3/TRBV12-4	.
TGTGCCAGCAGTTCAGGGGGCAGGCAGTACTTC	CASSSGGRQYF	.	TRBJ2-7	TRBV12-3/TRBV12-4	TRBD1
TGTGCCAGCAGCGCCGAGGACAGGGAGGACGAGCAGTACTTC	CASSAEDREDEQYF	.	TRBJ2-7	TRBV9	TRBD1
TGTGCCAGTAGCGAAACTAGCGACCCCGCCTACGAGCAGTACTTC	CASSETSDPAYEQYF	.	TRBJ2-7	TRBV19	TRBD2
TGTGCCAGCAGTGCGGGGCCATTTGGGTATGGCTACACCTTC	CASSAGPFGYGYTF	many	TRBJ1-2	TRBV6-1	.
TGTGCCAGCAGCCTCCTCATGGACAGGGCGGTTGAAGCTTTCTTT	CASSLLMDRAVEAFF	few	TRBJ1-1	TRBV7-8	TRBD1
TGTGCCAGCAGCTTACGAGGAGGGTACGACACTGAAGCTTTCTTT	CASSLRGGYDTEAFF	.	TRBJ1-1	TRBV11-1	.
TGTGCCAGCTCACCAGGGGCGACGGGAAACACCATATATTTT	CASSPGATGNTIYF	.	TRBJ1-3	TRBV18	.
TGCAGTGCTAGACCCCCCTGGACAGGGTTGGAAGGCTACACCTTC	CSARPPWTGLEGYTF	many	TRBJ1-2	TRBV20-1	TRBD1
TGTGCCAGCAGTTTACAGTCCAACTCTGGAAACACCATATATTTT	CASSLQSNSGNTIYF	.	TRBJ1-3	TRBV27	.
TGCGCCAGCAGCTTGGCCGTCGGACAGGGGGCCCACTATGGCTACACCTTC	CASSLAVGQGAHYGYTF	.	TRBJ1-2	TRBV5-1	TRBD1
TGTGCCAGCAGTTACGGGGGACGCAAAAACATTCAGTACTTC	CASSYGGRKNIQYF	many	TRBJ2-4	TRBV6-5	.
TGTGCCAGCAGTTTCCGGGGTTTTGATCAGCCCCAGCATTTT	CASSFRGFDQPQHF	many	TRBJ1-5	TRBV6-2/TRBV6-3	.
TGTGCCAGCTCAATCATCCAAGAGACCCAGTACTTC	CASSIIQETQYF	few	TRBJ2-5	TRBV18	.
TGTGCCAGCAGCTTAACGGGGGGGTCTAATTCACCCCTCCACTTT	CASSLTGGSNSPLHF	many	TRBJ1-6	TRBV7-2	.
TGTGCCAGCAGCCAAGAAACACTCTGGGACTATGGCTACACCTTC	CASSQETLWDYGYTF	many	TRBJ1-2	TRBV3-1	.
TGTGCCACGACCCTGGACAGGGATTATGGCTACACCTTC	CATTLDRDYGYTF	.	TRBJ1-2	TRBV6-1	TRBD1
TGTGCCAGCAGCCCACTATCGCTAACTGAAGCTTTCTTT	CASSPLSLTEAFF	few	TRBJ1-1	TRBV3-1	.
TGTGCCAGCAGCTCCTACAGGGGGGGGCCCTACGAGCAGTACTTC	CASSSYRGGPYEQYF	.	TRBJ2-7	TRBV27	.
TGTGCCAGCAGCTTAGCGCACGGGGGGAACTACGAGCAGTACTTC	CASSLAHGGNYEQYF	many	TRBJ2-7	TRBV11-1	TRBD2
TGTGCCAGCAGGGCAGGGTGGACAGGGGTCATACAGACCCAGTACTTC	CASRAGWTGVIQTQYF	many	TRBJ2-5	TRBV12-3/TRBV12-4	TRBD1
TGTGCCAGCAGTCCCGGCGGGAGACCCTATAATTCACCCCTCCACTTT	CASSPGGRPYNSPLHF	.	TRBJ1-6	TRBV27	.
TGTGCCATCGTATACACTGAAGCTTTCTTT	CAIVYTEAFF	few	TRBJ1-1	TRBV10-3	.
TGTGCCAGCAGCTTAGTAGCAGGAGGGGACGAGCAGTACTTC	CASSLVAGGDEQYF	many	TRBJ2-7	TRBV11-2	.
TGTGCCAGCAGTTTATTTCCCCTCGACAGGGTTGGTCAGCCCCAGCATTTT	CASSLFPLDRVGQPQHF	.	TRBJ1-5	TRBV28	TRBD1
TGTGCCAGCAGTTACAGGGAGACAGGGGAGCAGTACTTC	CASSYRETGEQYF	many	TRBJ2-7	TRBV6-5	TRBD1
TGTGCCAGCAGCTTATCGGGGGGGAACTACGAGCAGTACTTC	CASSLSGGNYEQYF	many	TRBJ2-7	TRBV7-2	TRBD2
TGTGCCAGTAGTATTGATCAGGCCGCGGTGGCTAGCAATCAGCCCCAGCATTTT	CASSIDQAAVASNQPQHF	.	TRBJ1-5	TRBV19	.
TGTGCCAGCAGTCTACGGACAGTCCACGAGCAGTACTTC	CASSLRTVHEQYF	many	TRBJ2-7	TRBV2	.
TGTGCCAGCAGTGAGATATTCCGACAGGAGCCCACTGAAGCTTTCTTT	CASSEIFRQEPTEAFF	many	TRBJ1-1	TRBV25-1	.
TGTGCCAGCAGTTTAACGGGGGGAAGAAGGCACGAGCAGTACTTC	CASSLTGGRRHEQYF	many	TRBJ2-7	TRBV12-3/TRBV12-4	TRBD2
TGTGCCAGCAGTATACTACAAGGAACCGGGGAGCTGTTTTTT	CASSILQGTGELFF	many	TRBJ2-2	TRBV12-3/TRBV12-4	.
TGTGCCGGACGGACAGGAAACACTGAAGCTTTCTTT	CAGRTGNTEAFF	.	TRBJ1-1	TRBV6-1	TRBD1
TGTGCCACCAGTGATTTGGAGGGGCCACGACCGGGCACTGAAGCTTTCTTT	CATSDLEGPRPGTEAFF	many	TRBJ1-1	TRBV24-1	.
TGTGCCAGCTGTATCGCAGGGGTCCCGAACACTGAAGCTTTCTTT	CASCIAGVPNTEAFF	few	TRBJ1-1	TRBV28	.
TGTGCCAGCAGGACAGGGACGTATAGCAATCAGCCCCAGCATTTT	CASRTGTYSNQPQHF	.	TRBJ1-5	TRBV2	TRBD1
TGTGCCAGCACACCCGGGACAGACAATCAGCCCCAGCATTTT	CASTPGTDNQPQHF	many	TRBJ1-5	TRBV12-3/TRBV12-4	TRBD1
TGTGCCAGCAGAAGGGCGCTAGCGGACACTGAAGCTTTCTTT	CASRRALADTEAFF	.	TRBJ1-1	TRBV6-1	.
TGTGCCTGGGAAGGCCCCAGGGTCCCCTATGGCTACACCTTC	CAWEGPRVPYGYTF	few	TRBJ1-2	TRBV30	.
TGTGCCAGTGTAAGGATCAGCTTCTCTGGAAACACCATATATTTT	CASVRISFSGNTIYF	many	TRBJ1-3	TRBV6-1	.
TGTGCCAGCTCACCACTACAGGGGGCCGGGAATGGCTACACCTTC	CASSPLQGAGNGYTF	few	TRBJ1-2	TRBV18	TRBD1
TGTGCCACCAGTGATTTAGAACGGGAGACCCAGTACTTC	CATSDLERETQYF	.	TRBJ2-5	TRBV24-1	.